This T cell receptor beta chain was obtained from a study of blood T cell repertoires in COVID-19. The V segment lost 1 base and the J segment 0 bases; nucleotides outside the gene matches: 9. The CDR3 sequence is 18 residues long. CDR1 LGHNA and CDR2 YNFKEQ come from the germline V gene. The table came from immunoSEQ multiplex PCR; TCRdb's copy has only in-frame clones and leaves some out. Seen here are 350,000 to 450,000 clones, 70% to 90% observed once, and the top ten hold 2.3%. Material: peripheral blood. V usage is TRBV4-2 and J usage is TRBJ2-3; 8 bases map to TRBD2. This receptor was obtained from a woman aged 55-69 years with COVID-19, enrolled during active disease. The CDR3 coding sequence is TGTGCCAGCAGCCAAGCTCAAGGACGGGGGGGTAGCACAGATACGCAGTATTTT. Amino acid sequence: CASSQAQGRGGSTDTQYF.